Here is one TCR beta chain with its context. Its antigen is unidentified. This sample stems from a study of T cell responses to AZD1222 COVID-19 vaccine. Libraries were prepared by immunoSEQ multiplex PCR; TCRdb keeps only in-frame clonotypes and omits some of them. Among about 80,000 clones listed, around 90% were seen once. The CDR3 contains 15 residues. The ends were cut back, 2 bases at V and 1 base at J, with 9 bases in the middle. Per germline, CDR1 KGHDR and CDR2 SFDVKD. The study's findings and limits: Spike-specific TCR breadth and depth both grew after two AZD1222 doses.

V and J are TRBV24-1 and TRBJ2-3; perhaps TRBD2 as D (5 bases). The sequence was obtained from an adult in good health. This specimen was peripheral blood, taken on day 0 of AZD1222 vaccination. In DNA form, the CDR3 reads TGTGCCACCAGTGATTCGGGGAAAGGCACAGATACGCAGTATTTT. This gives the protein CATSDSGKGTDTQYF.